What follows are 16 T cell receptor beta chains derived from one specimen sequenced in a study of CD8+ T cells in alopecia areata. Reverse transcription of extracted RNA yielded cDNA, which provided the sequencing template. Sequencing was performed with immunoSEQ multiplex PCR; in TCRdb, only in-frame clones are kept and a portion is missing. Among approximately 30,000 clones listed, about three fifths were seen once. The sequenced material came from NKG2D-high CD8+ T cells sorted from blood. These receptors all come from a human donor with alopecia areata.

The CDR3 sequence: CASSELGGRGYEQYF. The CDR3 bases are TGTGCCAGCAGTGAACTGGGTGGGAGGGGGTACGAGCAGTACTTC. V usage is TRBV6-1 and J usage is TRBJ2-7, with D maybe TRBD2 (7 bases). Germline V gene data show CDR1 as MNHNS and CDR2 as SASEGT. CDR3 length: 15 amino acids. V was shortened by 2 bases and J by 4 bases, with 15 bases between the two germline ends.

The chain couples TRBV27 to TRBJ2-7; 8 nucleotides align to TRBD2. The J segment lost 1 base and the V segment lost 0 bases, leaving 5 bases of the junction unmatched. Germline-derived CDR1 and CDR2 are MNHEY and SMNVEV (reference sequence). The CDR3 covers 16 residues. The CDR3 spells CASSLSSGVTSYEQYF. The CDR3 nucleotides are TGTGCCAGCAGTTTATCTAGCGGGGTTACTTCCTACGAGCAGTACTTC.

J is TRBJ2-5 and V is TRBV28, with 7 bases matching TRBD2. J was trimmed by 2 bases and V by 6 bases; bases with no gene match: 3. The CDR3 is 13 amino acids. Germline assignment: CDR1 MDHEN and CDR2 SYDVKM. The CDR3 spells CASRPGLQETQYF. The CDR3 nucleotides read TGTGCCAGCAGACCGGGACTACAAGAGACCCAGTACTTC. Drawing the rest from reference TRBV28 and TRBJ2-5, the complete variable domain is DVKVTQSSRYLVKRTGEKVFLECVQDMDHENMFWYRQDPGLGLRLIYFSYDVKMKEKGDIPEGYSVSREKKERFSLILESASTNQTSMYLCASRPGLQETQYFGPGTRLLVL.

CDR3 nucleotide sequence: TGTGCCAGTAAAATCACGGAGTATAGCAATCAGCCCCAGCATTTT. It is translated as CASKITEYSNQPQHF. V and J are TRBV19 and TRBJ1-5; no clear D gene. This CDR3 is built from 15 residues. With 7 bases removed from V and 0 bases from J, the gap between germline ends came to 13 bases. Germline loops: CDR1 LNHDA, CDR2 SQIVND (reference sequence).

The CDR3 reads CASSLSGQGFETQYF. The CDR3 DNA is TGTGCCAGCAGCTTAAGCGGACAGGGTTTCGAGACCCAGTACTTC. The chain employs TRBV7-9 and TRBJ2-5; TRBD1 matches 8 bases. There are 15 residues in the CDR3. With V trimmed by 2 bases and J by 5 bases, 7 bases remained unmatched. Germline V lookup: CDR1 SEHNR, CDR2 FQNEAQ (reference sequence).

This chain joins TRBV7-6 and TRBJ2-1; 7 bases agree with TRBD2. The CDR3 is made up of 16 amino acids. Germline CDR1 and CDR2: SGHVS and FNYEAQ. V gave up 3 bases and J gave up 3 bases; unmatched junction bases: 8. The CDR3 is CASSLGMWEGYNEQFF. The CDR3 DNA follows: TGTGCCAGCAGCTTGGGGATGTGGGAGGGCTACAATGAGCAGTTCTTC.

V usage is TRBV7-9 and J usage is TRBJ2-3; perhaps TRBD2 as D (6 bases). V was shortened by 4 bases and J by 4 bases, with 15 bases between the two germline ends. Per germline, CDR1 SEHNR and CDR2 FQNEAQ (reference sequence). The CDR3 length is 15 residues. The CDR3 bases are TGTGCCAGCAGCTCCACGACTAGGGCAGCAGATACGCAGTATTTT. Translating it yields CASSSTTRAADTQYF.

The chain has TRBV7-2 and TRBJ2-1; D is possibly TRBD2 (7 bases). The V gene's germline CDR1 is SGHTA and CDR2 FQGNSA. The germline V and J ends were trimmed by 4 bases and 4 bases, with 14 bases remaining between them. This CDR3 region has 15 residues. The DNA for the CDR3 is TGTGCCAGCAGCTCGGGGGGCTTCAATTACAATGAGCAGTTCTTC. Translated: CASSSGGFNYNEQFF.

This clone came up once. J is TRBJ2-7 and V is TRBV2, with D perhaps matching TRBD1 (5 bases). V lost 0 bases to trimming and J lost 9 bases, with 15 bases between them. The germline CDR1 and CDR2 sequences are SNHLY and FYNNEI. This CDR3 contains 14 residues. CDR3 sequence (DNA): TGTGCCAGCAGTGAAGCGGCAGGGTTTGAGGTGCAGTACTTC. This gives the protein CASSEAAGFEVQYF.

The chain joins TRBV6-1 to TRBJ2-7; 8 nucleotides match TRBD1. Germline assignment: CDR1 MNHNS and CDR2 SASEGT. The CDR3 runs 19 residues. J gave up 3 bases and V 2 bases, and 18 bases lay outside the gene matches. CDR3 in amino acids: CASSESDSPGGPTYYEQYF. The CDR3 DNA sequence: TGTGCCAGCAGTGAATCTGATTCCCCAGGGGGCCCGACTTACTACGAGCAGTACTTC.

In this sample, this clone turned up once. The rearrangement joins TRBV5-1 to TRBJ2-3; no clear D. V dropped 5 bases and J dropped 2 bases, with 9 bases sitting between them. Germline V CDR1 and CDR2: SGHRS, YFSETQ. This CDR3 has 13 amino acids. The CDR3 DNA sequence: TGCGCCAGCAGATTTGAGATCACAGATACGCAGTATTTT. As protein: CASRFEITDTQYF. Looking up the rest from reference TRBV5-1 and TRBJ2-3 gives the full variable domain: KAGVTQTPRYLIKTRGQQVTLSCSPISGHRSVSWYQQTPGQGLQFLFEYFSETQRNKGNFPGRFSGRQFSNSRSEMNVSTLELGDSALYLCASRFEITDTQYFGPGTRLTVL.

In this sample, this clone turned up a few times. The chain links TRBV5-6 to TRBJ1-5, with 9 bases lining up with TRBD1. This CDR3 contains 17 residues. In germline, CDR1 is SGHDT, CDR2 YYEEEE. J was trimmed by 3 bases and V by 4 bases; bases with no gene match: 11. The CDR3 spells CASSLSPGQGANQPQHF. CDR3 in DNA: TGTGCCAGCAGCCTTAGTCCGGGACAGGGCGCCAATCAGCCCCAGCATTTT. The full variable domain, in which reference TRBV5-6 and TRBJ1-5 provide the parts outside the CDR3, is DAGVTQSPTHLIKTRGQQVTLRCSPKSGHDTVSWYQQALGQGPQFIFQYYEEEERQRGNFPDRFSGHQFPNYSSELNVNALLLGDSALYLCASSLSPGQGANQPQHFGDGTRLSIL.

The chain has TRBV28 and TRBJ1-6, with 7 nucleotides matching TRBD1. V trimming: 7 bases; J trimming: 2 bases; junction bases outside the gene matches: 8. Germline CDR1 MDHEN, CDR2 SYDVKM. The CDR3 has 16 residues. This chain's CDR3 is CASTPRQGPYNSPLHF. DNA of the CDR3: TGTGCCAGCACCCCGAGACAGGGCCCCTATAATTCACCCCTCCACTTT.

The rearrangement links TRBV6-1 to TRBJ2-5, with 9 nucleotides matching TRBD2. V shed 5 bases, J shed 0 bases, and the junction held 1 base outside the gene matches. From germline, CDR1 is MNHNS and CDR2 SASEGT. The CDR3 covers 14 residues. CDR3 nucleotide sequence: TGTGCCAGCAGTAGCGGGAGGTACCAAGAGACCCAGTACTTC. Amino acids: CASSSGRYQETQYF.

This chain uses TRBV2 with TRBJ1-2; D call uncertain. Germline CDR1 reads SNHLY; CDR2 reads FYNNEI. The CDR3 spans 12 residues. Trimming took off 6 bases at V and 8 bases at J, with 13 bases between the two ends. The CDR3 reads CASSPTGAGYTF. The CDR3 DNA is TGTGCCAGCAGCCCCACGGGAGCCGGCTACACCTTC. Full variable domain (remainder filled in from reference TRBV2 and TRBJ1-2): EPEVTQTPSHQVTQMGQEVILRCVPISNHLYFYWYRQILGQKVEFLVSFYNNEISEKSEIFDDQFSVERPDGSNFTLKIRSTKLEDSAMYFCASSPTGAGYTFGSGTRLTVV.

The chain couples TRBV7-2 to TRBJ2-3; TRBD1 matches at 9 bases. The germline gives CDR1 SGHTA, CDR2 FQGNSA. Germline trimming cut 3 bases from V and 0 bases from J; bases unmatched to any gene: 7. This CDR3 is 17 amino acids long. CDR3: CASSFPNRGPSTDTQYF. The CDR3 DNA follows: TGTGCCAGCAGCTTTCCTAACAGGGGGCCTAGCACAGATACGCAGTATTTT.